Included here is one T cell receptor beta chain sequence, with context. Its antigen remains unknown. Repertoires were generated with immunoSEQ multiplex PCR, while TCRdb's copy carries only in-frame clones and drops some. The data hold approximately 31,000 clones, with roughly two thirds observed a single time. Before sequencing took place, the ViraFEST assay used viral peptide pools to expand antigen-specific CD4+ T cells. Following culture for about ten days, CD4+ T cells were isolated. Each participant received a vaccine that was either BNT162b2 or mRNA-1273, given as two doses. The data originate from a study of vaccination effects on CD4 cells after COVID-19. Across the whole study: Post-vaccine sampling took place a median of 72 days after the second dose. Whole-study results and caveats: Clones arising from infection and from vaccination showed marked clonal contraction late after vaccination. Recruitment yielded few convalescent patients, and the study had no early post-infection timepoints.

CDR3 length: 14 residues. V shed 6 bases, J shed 5 bases, and the junction held 8 bases outside the gene matches. The germline gives CDR1 ENHRY, CDR2 SYGVKD. The clonotype comes from a human donor who received a COVID-19 vaccine. The chain combines TRBV10-3 with TRBJ2-5; 8 bases are shared with TRBD2. The sequences come from CD4+ T cells from PBMCs cultured with HCoV-229E spike peptides, collected after COVID-19 vaccination. CDR3 sequence reads: CAIRGAGEYETQYF. The CDR3 nucleotides are TGTGCCATCAGGGGAGCGGGAGAGTACGAGACCCAGTACTTC.